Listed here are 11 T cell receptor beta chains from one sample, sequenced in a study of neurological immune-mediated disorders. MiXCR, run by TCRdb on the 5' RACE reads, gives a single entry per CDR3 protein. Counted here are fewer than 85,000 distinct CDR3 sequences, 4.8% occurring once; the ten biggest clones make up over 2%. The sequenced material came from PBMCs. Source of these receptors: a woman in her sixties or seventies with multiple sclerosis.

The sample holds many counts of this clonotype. In DNA form, the CDR3 reads TGTGCCAGCTCACCGTACGGACAGGAAGCTTTCTTT. Amino acid sequence: CASSPYGQEAFF. This chain links TRBV18 with TRBJ1-1; possible D gene TRBD1, 6 bases. This CDR3 contains 12 residues. Germline CDR1 is KGHSH and CDR2 is LQKENI. V was cut by 3 bases and J by 8 bases, with 10 bases left in between.

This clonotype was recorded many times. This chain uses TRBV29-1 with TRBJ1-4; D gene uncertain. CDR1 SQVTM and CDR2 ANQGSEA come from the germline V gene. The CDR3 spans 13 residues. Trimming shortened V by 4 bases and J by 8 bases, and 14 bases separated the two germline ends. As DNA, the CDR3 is TGCAGCGTTGTTACCGGGGTTGACGAAAAACTGTTTTTT. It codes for CSVVTGVDEKLFF.

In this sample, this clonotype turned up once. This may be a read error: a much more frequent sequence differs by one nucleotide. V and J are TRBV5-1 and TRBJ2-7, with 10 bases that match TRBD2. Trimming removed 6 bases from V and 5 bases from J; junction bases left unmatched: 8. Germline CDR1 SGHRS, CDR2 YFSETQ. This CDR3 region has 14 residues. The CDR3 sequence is CASKTSGVSHEQYF. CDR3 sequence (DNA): TGCGCCAGCAAAACTAGCGGGGTGTCCCACGAGCAGTACTTC. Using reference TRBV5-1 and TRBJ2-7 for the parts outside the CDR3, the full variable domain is KAGVTQTPRYLIKTRGQQVTLSCSPISGHRSVSWYQQTPGQGLQFLFEYFSETQRNKGNFPGRFSGRQFSNSRSEMNVSTLELGDSALYLCASKTSGVSHEQYFGPGTRLTVT.

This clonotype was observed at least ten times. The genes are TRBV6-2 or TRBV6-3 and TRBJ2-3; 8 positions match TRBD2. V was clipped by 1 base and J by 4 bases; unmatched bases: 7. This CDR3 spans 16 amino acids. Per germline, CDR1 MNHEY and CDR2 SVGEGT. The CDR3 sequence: CASSYLPGLEADTQYF. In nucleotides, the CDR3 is TGTGCCAGCAGTTACTTACCGGGACTAGAGGCAGATACGCAGTATTTT.

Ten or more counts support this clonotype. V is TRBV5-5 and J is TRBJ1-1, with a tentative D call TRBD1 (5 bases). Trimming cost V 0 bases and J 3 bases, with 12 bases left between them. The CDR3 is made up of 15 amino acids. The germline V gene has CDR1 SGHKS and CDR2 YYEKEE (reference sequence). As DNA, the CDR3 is TGTGCCAGCAGCTTGGGGGGGGGAAGGGACACTGAAGCTTTCTTT. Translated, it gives CASSLGGGRDTEAFF. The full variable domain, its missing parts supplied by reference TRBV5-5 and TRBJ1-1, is DAGVTQSPTHLIKTRGQQVTLRCSPISGHKSVSWYQQVLGQGPQFIFQYYEKEERGRGNFPDRFSARQFPNYSSELNVNALLLGDSALYLCASSLGGGRDTEAFFGQGTRLTVV.

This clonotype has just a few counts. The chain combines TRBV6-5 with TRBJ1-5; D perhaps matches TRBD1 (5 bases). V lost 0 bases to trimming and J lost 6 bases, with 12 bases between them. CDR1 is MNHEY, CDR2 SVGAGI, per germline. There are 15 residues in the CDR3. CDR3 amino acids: CASSYSPTAAQPQHF. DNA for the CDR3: TGTGCCAGCAGTTACTCTCCGACAGCCGCTCAGCCCCAGCATTTT.

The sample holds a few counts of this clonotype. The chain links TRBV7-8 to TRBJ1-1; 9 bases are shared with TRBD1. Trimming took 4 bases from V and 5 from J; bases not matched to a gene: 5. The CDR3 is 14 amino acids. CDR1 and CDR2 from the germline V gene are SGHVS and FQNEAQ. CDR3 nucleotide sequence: TGTGCCAGCAGCTCGACAGGGGGAGAAACTGAAGCTTTCTTT. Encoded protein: CASSSTGGETEAFF.

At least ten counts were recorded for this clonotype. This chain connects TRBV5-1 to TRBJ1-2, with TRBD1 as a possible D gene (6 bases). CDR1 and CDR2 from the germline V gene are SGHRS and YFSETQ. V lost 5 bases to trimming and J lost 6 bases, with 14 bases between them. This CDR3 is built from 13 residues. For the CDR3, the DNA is TGCGCCAGCAGTGCTGGGGGCGCGGATGGCTACACCTTC. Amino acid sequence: CASSAGGADGYTF.

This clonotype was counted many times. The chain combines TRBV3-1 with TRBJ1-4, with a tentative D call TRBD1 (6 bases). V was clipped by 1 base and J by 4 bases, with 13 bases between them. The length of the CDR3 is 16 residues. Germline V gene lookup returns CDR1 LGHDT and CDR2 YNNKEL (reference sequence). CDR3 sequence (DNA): TGTGCCAGCAGCCAAGGTCTCACAGGGCATAATGAAAAACTGTTTTTT. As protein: CASSQGLTGHNEKLFF.

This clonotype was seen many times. The CDR3 nucleotides read TGTGCCAGCAGACCCGGGACAGAAAGACTTTTGGCTTTCTTT. This encodes CASRPGTERLLAFF. The chain joins TRBV6-6 to TRBJ1-1; 7 bases agree with TRBD1. This CDR3 has 14 amino acids. The V gene end was trimmed by 6 bases and the J gene end by 11 bases; junction bases not matched to a gene: 15. Germline V gene lookup returns CDR1 MNHNY and CDR2 SVGAGI (reference sequence).

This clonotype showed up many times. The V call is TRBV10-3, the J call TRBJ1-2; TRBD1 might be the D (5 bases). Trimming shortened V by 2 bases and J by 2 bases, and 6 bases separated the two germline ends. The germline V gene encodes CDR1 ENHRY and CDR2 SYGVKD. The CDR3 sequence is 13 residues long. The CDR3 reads CAISEGGNYGYTF. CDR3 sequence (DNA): TGTGCCATCAGTGAGGGGGGAAACTATGGCTACACCTTC.